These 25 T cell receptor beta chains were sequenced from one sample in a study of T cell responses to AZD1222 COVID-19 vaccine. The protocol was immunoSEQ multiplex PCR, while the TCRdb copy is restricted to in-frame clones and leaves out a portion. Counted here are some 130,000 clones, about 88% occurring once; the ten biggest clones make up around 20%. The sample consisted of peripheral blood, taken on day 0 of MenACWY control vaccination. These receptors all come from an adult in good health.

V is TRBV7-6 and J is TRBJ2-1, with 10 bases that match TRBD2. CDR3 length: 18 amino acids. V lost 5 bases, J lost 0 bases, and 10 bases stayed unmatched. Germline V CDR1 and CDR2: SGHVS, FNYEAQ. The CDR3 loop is CASSLLPSGRSSYNEQFF. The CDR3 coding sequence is TGTGCCAGCAGCCTGCTCCCTAGCGGGAGAAGCTCCTACAATGAGCAGTTCTTC.

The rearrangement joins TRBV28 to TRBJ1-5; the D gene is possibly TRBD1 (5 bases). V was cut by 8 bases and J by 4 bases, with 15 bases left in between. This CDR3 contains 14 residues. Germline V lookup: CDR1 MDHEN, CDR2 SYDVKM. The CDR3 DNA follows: TGTGCCAGCTGGGGGGAGGGCCCAAATCAGCCCCAGCATTTT. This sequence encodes CASWGEGPNQPQHF. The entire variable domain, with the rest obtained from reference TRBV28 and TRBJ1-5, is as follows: DVKVTQSSRYLVKRTGEKVFLECVQDMDHENMFWYRQDPGLGLRLIYFSYDVKMKEKGDIPEGYSVSREKKERFSLILESASTNQTSMYLCASWGEGPNQPQHFGDGTRLSIL.

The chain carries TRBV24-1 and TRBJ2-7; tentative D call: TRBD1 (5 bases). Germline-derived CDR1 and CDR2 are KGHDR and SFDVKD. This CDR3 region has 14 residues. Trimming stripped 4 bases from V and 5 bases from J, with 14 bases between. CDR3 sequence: CATSESSPGNEQYF. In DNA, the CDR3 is TGTGCCACCAGTGAGTCGAGCCCAGGGAACGAGCAGTACTTC.

The CDR3, as DNA: TGTGCCAGTGGGACGTACGAGCAGTACTTC. Its translation: CASGTYEQYF. The V gene is TRBV28, the J gene TRBJ2-7; D possibly uses TRBD1 or TRBD2 (5 bases each). In germline, CDR1 is MDHEN, CDR2 SYDVKM. The length of the CDR3 is 10 residues. Trimming pared 9 bases from V and 4 bases from J, leaving 7 bases between. The complete variable domain, with remaining parts taken from reference TRBV28 and TRBJ2-7, reads DVKVTQSSRYLVKRTGEKVFLECVQDMDHENMFWYRQDPGLGLRLIYFSYDVKMKEKGDIPEGYSVSREKKERFSLILESASTNQTSMYLCASGTYEQYFGPGTRLTVT.

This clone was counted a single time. CDR3 nucleotides: TGTGCCAGCTCTGGCGATGAGGGCAATGAGCAGTTCTTC. Protein: CASSGDEGNEQFF. This chain connects TRBV18 to TRBJ2-1, with D possibly being TRBD2 (5 bases). Germline V gives CDR1 KGHSH, CDR2 LQKENI. The CDR3 covers 13 residues. V gave up 6 bases and J gave up 6 bases, with 12 bases separating them.

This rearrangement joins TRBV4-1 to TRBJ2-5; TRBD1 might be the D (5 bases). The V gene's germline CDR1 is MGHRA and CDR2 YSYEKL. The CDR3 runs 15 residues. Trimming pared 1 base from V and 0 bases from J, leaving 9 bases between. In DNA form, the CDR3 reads TGCGCCAGCAGCCAAGGAGGCAGGGACCAAGAGACCCAGTACTTC. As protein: CASSQGGRDQETQYF.

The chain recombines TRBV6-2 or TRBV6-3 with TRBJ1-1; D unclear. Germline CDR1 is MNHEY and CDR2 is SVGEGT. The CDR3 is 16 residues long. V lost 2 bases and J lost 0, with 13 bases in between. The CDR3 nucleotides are TGTGCCAGCAGTTACGACCTTTTACGCATGAACACTGAAGCTTTCTTT. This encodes CASSYDLLRMNTEAFF.

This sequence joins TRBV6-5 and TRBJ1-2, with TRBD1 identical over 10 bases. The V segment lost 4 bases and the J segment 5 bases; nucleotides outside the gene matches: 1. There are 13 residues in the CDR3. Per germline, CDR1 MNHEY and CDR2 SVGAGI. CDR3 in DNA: TGTGCCAGCAGTTGGACAGGGGGTTATGGCTACACCTTC. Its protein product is CASSWTGGYGYTF.

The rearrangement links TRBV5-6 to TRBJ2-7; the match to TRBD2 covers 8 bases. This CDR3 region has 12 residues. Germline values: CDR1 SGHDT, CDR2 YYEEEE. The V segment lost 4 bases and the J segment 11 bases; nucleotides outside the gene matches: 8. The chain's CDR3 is CASSQGTRGKYF. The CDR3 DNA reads TGTGCCAGCAGCCAAGGGACTAGGGGGAAGTACTTC. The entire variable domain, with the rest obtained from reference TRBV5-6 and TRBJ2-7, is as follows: DAGVTQSPTHLIKTRGQQVTLRCSPKSGHDTVSWYQQALGQGPQFIFQYYEEEERQRGNFPDRFSGHQFPNYSSELNVNALLLGDSALYLCASSQGTRGKYFGPGTRLTVT.

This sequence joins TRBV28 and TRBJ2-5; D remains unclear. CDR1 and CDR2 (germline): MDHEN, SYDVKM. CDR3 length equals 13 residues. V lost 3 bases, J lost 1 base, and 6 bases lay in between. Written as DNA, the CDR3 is TGTGCCAGCAGTTTTCCAGTCCAAGAGACCCAGTACTTC. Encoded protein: CASSFPVQETQYF.

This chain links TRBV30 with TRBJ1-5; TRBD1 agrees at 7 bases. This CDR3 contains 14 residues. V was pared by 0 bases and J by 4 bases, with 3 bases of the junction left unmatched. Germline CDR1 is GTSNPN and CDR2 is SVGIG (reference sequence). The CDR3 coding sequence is TGTGCCTGGAGTGTCCCGGACAGGAATCAGCCCCAGCATTTT. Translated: CAWSVPDRNQPQHF.

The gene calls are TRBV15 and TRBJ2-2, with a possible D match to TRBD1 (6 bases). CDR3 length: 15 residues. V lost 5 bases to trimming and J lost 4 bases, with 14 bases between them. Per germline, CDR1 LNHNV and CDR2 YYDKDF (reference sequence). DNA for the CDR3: TGTGCCACCAGCGGGCTGGGGGCCGGCACCGGGGAGCTGTTTTTT. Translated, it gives CATSGLGAGTGELFF.

CDR3 in DNA: TGTGCCAGCAGTTTTCCGGGACAGGGGGCTTCCTACGAGCAGTACTTC. It encodes CASSFPGQGASYEQYF. This chain connects TRBV7-2 to TRBJ2-7, with 12 bases aligning to TRBD1. Losses at the gene ends were 6 bases for V and 1 base for J; bases not matched to a gene: 7. CDR3 length: 16 residues. Per the germline V gene, CDR1 is SGHTA and CDR2 is FQGNSA.

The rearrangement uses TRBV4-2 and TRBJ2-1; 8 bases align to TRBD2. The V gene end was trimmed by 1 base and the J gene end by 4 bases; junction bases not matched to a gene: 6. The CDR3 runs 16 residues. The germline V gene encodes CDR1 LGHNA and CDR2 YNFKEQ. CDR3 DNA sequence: TGTGCCAGCAGCCAAGGTAGCGGGGCCCTATACAATGAGCAGTTCTTC. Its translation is CASSQGSGALYNEQFF.

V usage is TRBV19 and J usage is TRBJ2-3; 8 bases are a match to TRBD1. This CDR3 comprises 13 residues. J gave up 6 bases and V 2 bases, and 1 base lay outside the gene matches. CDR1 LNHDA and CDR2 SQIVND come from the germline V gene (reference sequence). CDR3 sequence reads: CASSIQGADTQYF. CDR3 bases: TGTGCCAGTAGTATACAGGGGGCGGATACGCAGTATTTT.

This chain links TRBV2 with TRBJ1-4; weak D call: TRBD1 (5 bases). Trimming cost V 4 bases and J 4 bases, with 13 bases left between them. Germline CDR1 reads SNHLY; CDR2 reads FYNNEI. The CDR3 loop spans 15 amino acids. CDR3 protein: CASSVRGVGNEKLFF. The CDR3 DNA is TGTGCCAGCAGTGTCCGGGGGGTCGGTAATGAAAAACTGTTTTTT.

The CDR3 DNA is TGTGCCAGCAGCCCCTGGCGAGCGGGATGGGTCACCGGGGAGCTGTTTTTT. It translates to CASSPWRAGWVTGELFF. J is TRBJ2-2 and V is TRBV5-6, with TRBD2 matching 7 bases. The V segment lost 4 bases and the J segment 4 bases; nucleotides outside the gene matches: 13. From germline, CDR1 is SGHDT and CDR2 YYEEEE. The length of the CDR3 is 17 residues.

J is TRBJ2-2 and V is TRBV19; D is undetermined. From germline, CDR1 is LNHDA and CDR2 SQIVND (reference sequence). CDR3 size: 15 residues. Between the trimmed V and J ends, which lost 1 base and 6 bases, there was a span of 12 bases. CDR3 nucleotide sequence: TGTGCCAGTAGTATAGGGTCGGTGGTTGCCGGGGAGCTGTTTTTT. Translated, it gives CASSIGSVVAGELFF.

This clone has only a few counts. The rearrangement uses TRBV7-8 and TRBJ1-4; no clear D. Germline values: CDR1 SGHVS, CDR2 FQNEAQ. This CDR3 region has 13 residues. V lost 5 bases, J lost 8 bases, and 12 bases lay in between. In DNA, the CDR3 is TGTGCCAGCAGCCAAAACATGGGGGAAAAACTGTTTTTT. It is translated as CASSQNMGEKLFF. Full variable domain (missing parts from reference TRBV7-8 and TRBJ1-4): GAGVSQSPRYKVAKRGQDVALRCDPISGHVSLFWYQQALGQGPEFLTYFQNEAQLDKSGLPSDRFFAERPEGSVSTLKIQRTQQEDSAVYLCASSQNMGEKLFFGSGTQLSVL.

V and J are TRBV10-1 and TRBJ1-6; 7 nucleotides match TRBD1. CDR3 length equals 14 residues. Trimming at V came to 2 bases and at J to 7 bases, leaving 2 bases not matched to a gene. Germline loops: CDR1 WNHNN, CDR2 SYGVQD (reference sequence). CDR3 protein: CASSEDRANSPLHF. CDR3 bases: TGCGCCAGCAGTGAGGACAGGGCGAATTCACCCCTCCACTTT.

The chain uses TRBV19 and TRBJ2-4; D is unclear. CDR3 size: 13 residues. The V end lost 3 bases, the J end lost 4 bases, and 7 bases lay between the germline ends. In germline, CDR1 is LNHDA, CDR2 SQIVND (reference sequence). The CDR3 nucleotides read TGTGCCAGTAGTATCAGGAGTAAAAACATTCAGTACTTC. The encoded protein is CASSIRSKNIQYF. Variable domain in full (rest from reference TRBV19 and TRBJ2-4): DGGITQSPKYLFRKEGQNVTLSCEQNLNHDAMYWYRQDPGQGLRLIYYSQIVNDFQKGDIAEGYSVSREKKESFPLTVTSAQKNPTAFYLCASSIRSKNIQYFGAGTRLSVL.

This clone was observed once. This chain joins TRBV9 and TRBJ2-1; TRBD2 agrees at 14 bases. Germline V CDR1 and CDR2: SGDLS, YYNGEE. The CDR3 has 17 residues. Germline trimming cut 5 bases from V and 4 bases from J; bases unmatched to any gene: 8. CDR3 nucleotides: TGTGCCAGCAGTTGGGGGACTAGCGGGAGCGGTTACAATGAGCAGTTCTTC. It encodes CASSWGTSGSGYNEQFF.

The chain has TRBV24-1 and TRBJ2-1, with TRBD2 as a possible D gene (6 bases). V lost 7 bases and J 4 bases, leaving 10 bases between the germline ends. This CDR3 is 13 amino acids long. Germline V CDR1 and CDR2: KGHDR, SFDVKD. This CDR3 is CATRGGAYNEQFF. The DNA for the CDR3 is TGTGCCACCAGAGGAGGGGCATACAATGAGCAGTTCTTC.

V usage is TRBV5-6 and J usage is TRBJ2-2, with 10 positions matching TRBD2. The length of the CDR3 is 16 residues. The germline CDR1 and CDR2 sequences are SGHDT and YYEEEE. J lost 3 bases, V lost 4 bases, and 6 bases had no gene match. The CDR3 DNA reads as TGTGCCAGCAGCCATCTGCTAGCGGGAGACACCGGGGAGCTGTTTTTT. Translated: CASSHLLAGDTGELFF.

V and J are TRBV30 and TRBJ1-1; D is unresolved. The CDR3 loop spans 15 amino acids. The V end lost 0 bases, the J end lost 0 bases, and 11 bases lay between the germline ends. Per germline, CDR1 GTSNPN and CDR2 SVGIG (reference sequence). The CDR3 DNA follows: TGTGCCTGGAGTGTTGTCCGCAGGTTGAACACTGAAGCTTTCTTT. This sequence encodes CAWSVVRRLNTEAFF. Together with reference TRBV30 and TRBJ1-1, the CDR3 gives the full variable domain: SQTIHQWPATLVQPVGSPLSLECTVEGTSNPNLYWYRQAAGRGLQLLFYSVGIGQISSEVPQNLSASRPQDRQFILSSKKLLLSDSGFYLCAWSVVRRLNTEAFFGQGTRLTVV.